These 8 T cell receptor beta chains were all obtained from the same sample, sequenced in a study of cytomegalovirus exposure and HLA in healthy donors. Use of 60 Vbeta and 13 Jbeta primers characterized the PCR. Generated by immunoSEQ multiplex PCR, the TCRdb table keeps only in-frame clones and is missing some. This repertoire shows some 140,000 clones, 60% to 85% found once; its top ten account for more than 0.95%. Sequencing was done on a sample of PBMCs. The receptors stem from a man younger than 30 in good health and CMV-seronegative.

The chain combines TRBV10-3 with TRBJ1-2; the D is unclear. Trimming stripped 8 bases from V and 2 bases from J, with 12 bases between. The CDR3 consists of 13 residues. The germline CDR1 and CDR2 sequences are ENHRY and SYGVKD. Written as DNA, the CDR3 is TGTGCCATCGCAGGTTCCCCCAACTATGGCTACACCTTC. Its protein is CAIAGSPNYGYTF.

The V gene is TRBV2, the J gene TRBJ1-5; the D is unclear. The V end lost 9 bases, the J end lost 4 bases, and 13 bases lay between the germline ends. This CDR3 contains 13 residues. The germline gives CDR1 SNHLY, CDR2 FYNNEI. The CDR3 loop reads CASGMTGNQPQHF. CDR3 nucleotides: TGTGCCAGTGGGATGACGGGGAATCAGCCCCAGCATTTT.

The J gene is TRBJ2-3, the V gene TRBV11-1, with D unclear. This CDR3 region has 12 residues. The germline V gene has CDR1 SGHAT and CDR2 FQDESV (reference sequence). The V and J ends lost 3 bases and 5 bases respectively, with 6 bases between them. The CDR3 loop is CASSLREDTQYF. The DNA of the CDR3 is TGTGCCAGCAGCTTGAGAGAAGATACGCAGTATTTT.

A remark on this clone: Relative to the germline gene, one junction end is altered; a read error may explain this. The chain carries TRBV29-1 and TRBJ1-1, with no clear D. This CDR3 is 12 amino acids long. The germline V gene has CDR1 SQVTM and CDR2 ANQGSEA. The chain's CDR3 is CSVEDLPGALGF. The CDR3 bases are TGCAGCGTTGAAGATCTCCCGGGAGCACTGGGATTT.

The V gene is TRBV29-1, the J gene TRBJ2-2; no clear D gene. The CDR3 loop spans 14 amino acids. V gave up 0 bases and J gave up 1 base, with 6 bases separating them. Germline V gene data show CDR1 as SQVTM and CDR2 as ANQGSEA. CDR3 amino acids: CSVEDLWNTGELFF. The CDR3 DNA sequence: TGCAGCGTTGAAGATCTCTGGAACACCGGGGAGCTGTTTTTT.

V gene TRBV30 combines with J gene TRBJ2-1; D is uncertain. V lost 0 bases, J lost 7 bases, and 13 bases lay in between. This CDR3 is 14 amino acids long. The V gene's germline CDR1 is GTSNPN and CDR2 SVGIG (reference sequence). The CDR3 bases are TGTGCCTGGAGTGTAATGAGTACTATAAATGAGCAGTTCTTC. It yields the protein CAWSVMSTINEQFF.

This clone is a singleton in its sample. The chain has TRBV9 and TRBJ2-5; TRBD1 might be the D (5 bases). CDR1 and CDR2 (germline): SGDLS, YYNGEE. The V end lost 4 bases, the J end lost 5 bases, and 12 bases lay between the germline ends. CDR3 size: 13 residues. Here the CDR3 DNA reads TGTGCCAGCAGCACCGTAGGGGCCGAGACCCAGTACTTC. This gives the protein CASSTVGAETQYF.

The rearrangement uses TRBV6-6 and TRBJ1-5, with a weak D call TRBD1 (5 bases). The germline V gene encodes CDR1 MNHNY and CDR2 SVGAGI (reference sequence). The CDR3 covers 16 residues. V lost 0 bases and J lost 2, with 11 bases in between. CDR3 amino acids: CASSYSGTKGNQPQHF. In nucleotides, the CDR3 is TGTGCCAGCAGTTACTCAGGGACTAAAGGCAATCAGCCCCAGCATTTT.